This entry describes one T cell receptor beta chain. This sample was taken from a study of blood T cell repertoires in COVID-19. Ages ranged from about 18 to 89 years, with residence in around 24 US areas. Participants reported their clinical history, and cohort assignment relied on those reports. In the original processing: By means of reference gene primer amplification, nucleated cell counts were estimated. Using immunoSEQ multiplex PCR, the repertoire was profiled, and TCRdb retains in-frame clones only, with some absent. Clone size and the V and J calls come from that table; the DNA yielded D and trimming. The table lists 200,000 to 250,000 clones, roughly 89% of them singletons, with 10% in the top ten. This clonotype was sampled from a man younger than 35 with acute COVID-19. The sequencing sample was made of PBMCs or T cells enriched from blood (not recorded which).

CDR3 residues: CATLRTATGGILGNTEAFF. CDR3 bases: TGTGCCACCCTCAGAACTGCAACAGGGGGCATTCTCGGGAACACTGAAGCTTTCTTT. V is TRBV2 and J is TRBJ1-1, with 9 nucleotides matching TRBD1. CDR1 is SNHLY and CDR2 is FYNNEI in the germline V gene. With V trimmed by 10 bases and J by 1 base, 22 bases remained unmatched. CDR3 length: 19 residues.